The 9 T cell receptor beta chains below all came from one sample that was sequenced in a study of control samples from healthy donors and cancer patients. Libraries were prepared by immunoSEQ multiplex PCR; TCRdb keeps only in-frame clonotypes and omits some of them. Found here are approximately 30,000 clones, around 94% of them singletons; the top ten hold 5% to 8%. The specimen sequenced was blood. These receptors all come from a man aged 60-69 years in good health.

The gene calls are TRBV7-9 and TRBJ1-2; D not resolved. V lost 0 bases and J lost 5, with 16 bases in between. The CDR3 length is 16 residues. The V gene's germline CDR1 is SEHNR and CDR2 FQNEAQ (reference sequence). The CDR3 is CASSLARVGSPYGYTF. CDR3 coding DNA: TGTGCCAGCAGCTTAGCGCGAGTTGGCTCACCGTATGGCTACACCTTC.

The CDR3 nucleotides read TGTGCCAGCAGCTTAGCGCTTGCAGCTCTGTACCAAGAGACCCAGTACTTC. Translated: CASSLALAALYQETQYF. J is TRBJ2-5 and V is TRBV7-8; D is unresolved. V was shortened by 0 bases and J by 0 bases, with 14 bases between the two germline ends. Germline CDR1 reads SGHVS; CDR2 reads FQNEAQ. This CDR3 contains 17 residues.

The chain joins TRBV9 to TRBJ2-1; D possibly corresponds to TRBD2 (5 bases). CDR1 and CDR2 (germline): SGDLS, YYNGEE. The CDR3 is made up of 14 amino acids. V was pared by 6 bases and J by 9 bases, with 19 bases between. CDR3 protein: CASTLGEGNGEQFF. The CDR3 coding sequence is TGTGCCAGCACCCTAGGAGAGGGCAACGGTGAGCAGTTCTTC.

This chain links TRBV28 with TRBJ2-1; 7 bases align to TRBD1. V was clipped by 6 bases and J by 1 base; unmatched bases: 6. The V gene's germline CDR1 is MDHEN and CDR2 SYDVKM. The CDR3 loop spans 15 amino acids. The CDR3 region has the DNA TGTGCCAGCAGATTAGGGACAGTATCCTACAATGAGCAGTTCTTC. Residues: CASRLGTVSYNEQFF.

V usage is TRBV6-4 and J usage is TRBJ1-2; TRBD1 matches at 9 bases. Per the germline V gene, CDR1 is MRHNA and CDR2 is SNTAGT. The CDR3 loop spans 15 amino acids. Trimming cost V 3 bases and J 5 bases; bases outside gene matches: 7. CDR3: CASSELPGQGYGYTF. CDR3 bases: TGTGCCAGCAGTGAGCTTCCGGGACAGGGATATGGCTACACCTTC.

V and J are TRBV3-1 (or the pseudogene TRBV3-2) and TRBJ1-1; D remains unclear. Trimming pared 1 base from V and 1 base from J, leaving 7 bases between. The CDR3 totals 14 residues. Germline V gene data show CDR1 as LGHDT and CDR2 as YNNKEL (reference sequence). CDR3 loop: CASSQATANTEAFF. CDR3 DNA sequence: TGTGCCAGCAGCCAAGCGACGGCGAACACTGAAGCTTTCTTT.

The chain has TRBV5-5 and TRBJ1-1, with D unresolved. Germline V gene lookup returns CDR1 SGHKS and CDR2 YYEKEE (reference sequence). V gave up 2 bases and J gave up 4 bases, with 9 bases separating them. CDR3 length equals 13 residues. Written as DNA, the CDR3 is TGTGCCAGCAGCTTCGGGCAAATCACTGAAGCTTTCTTT. It yields the protein CASSFGQITEAFF.

V gene TRBV6-2 or TRBV6-3 combines with J gene TRBJ2-4; the match to TRBD1 covers 8 bases. The CDR3 spans 13 residues. The junction had 6 bases not matched to a gene; V was cut back by 6 bases and J by 8 bases. Germline lookup yields CDR1 MNHEY and CDR2 SVGEGT. The CDR3 spells CASSRGQGHIQYF. The DNA of the CDR3 is TGTGCCAGCAGCCGTGGACAGGGTCACATTCAGTACTTC.

The chain has TRBV7-9 and TRBJ1-1, with D unresolved. Germline V gives CDR1 SEHNR, CDR2 FQNEAQ (reference sequence). The germline V and J ends were trimmed by 2 bases and 3 bases, with 10 bases remaining between them. CDR3 size: 14 residues. Here the CDR3 reads CASSLLDRDTEAFF. CDR3 coding DNA: TGTGCCAGCAGCTTATTGGATCGGGACACTGAAGCTTTCTTT.